Following are 26 T cell receptor beta chains from one sample sequenced in a study of blood T cell repertoires in COVID-19. Assay used: immunoSEQ multiplex PCR; TCRdb lists only in-frame clones, some missing. The data show some 250,000 clones, around 82% seen once. Sequenced material: peripheral blood. These receptors were taken from a man in his forties or fifties with active or convalescent COVID-19.

This clone was detected only a few times. V usage is TRBV4-1 and J usage is TRBJ1-1; 8 bases align to TRBD1. Germline V gene sequence: CDR1 MGHRA, CDR2 YSYEKL. After removal of 1 base from V and 6 bases from J, the junction contained 7 bases not matched to a gene. The CDR3 length is 15 residues. In DNA form, the CDR3 reads TGCGCCAGCAGCCAAGCTAACAGGGGGGACGCTGAAGCTTTCTTT. Translation gives CASSQANRGDAEAFF.

This clone came up once. The chain recombines TRBV24-1 with TRBJ1-2; D gene ambiguous. Deletions cut 4 bases from V and 5 bases from J, with 7 bases between. The CDR3 covers 12 residues. Germline values: CDR1 KGHDR, CDR2 SFDVKD. CDR3 amino acids: CATSEGPYGYTF. The CDR3 bases are TGTGCCACCAGTGAGGGCCCGTATGGCTACACCTTC.

This clone was seen a handful of times. The chain recombines TRBV6-1 with TRBJ2-1, with 7 bases identical to TRBD2. The CDR3 is made up of 17 amino acids. V shed 0 bases and J 4 bases; nucleotides not matched to a gene: 9. Germline CDR1 is MNHNS and CDR2 is SASEGT. The CDR3 protein is CASSEAVGGERYNEQFF. The CDR3 nucleotides read TGTGCCAGCAGTGAAGCGGTGGGAGGGGAGCGGTACAATGAGCAGTTCTTC.

J is TRBJ1-3 and V is TRBV6-1, with no clear D. The CDR3 is made up of 18 amino acids. The V end lost 1 base, the J end lost 0 bases, and 16 bases lay between the germline ends. Per the germline V gene, CDR1 is MNHNS and CDR2 is SASEGT. CDR3 DNA sequence: TGTGCCAGCAGTGAAGTTGCGGTCCTTCTTCGCTCTGGAAACACCATATATTTT. Its protein product is CASSEVAVLLRSGNTIYF.

The chain combines TRBV7-3 with TRBJ2-5, with a tentative D call TRBD1 (6 bases). This CDR3 region has 13 residues. Trimming left V 2 bases short and J 5 bases short, with 9 bases between. Germline CDR1 and CDR2: SGHTA and FQGTGA. This CDR3 reads CASSLGQRETQYF. The CDR3 coding sequence is TGTGCCAGCAGCTTAGGACAGCGCGAGACCCAGTACTTC.

This rearrangement joins TRBV10-3 to TRBJ2-2; 7 bases fit TRBD1. CDR3 length: 14 amino acids. Trimming took 8 bases from V and 3 from J; bases not matched to a gene: 6. Germline V gene sequence: CDR1 ENHRY, CDR2 SYGVKD. The CDR3 reads CAIGDSHYTGELFF. The DNA of the CDR3 is TGTGCCATCGGGGACAGTCACTACACCGGGGAGCTGTTTTTT.

V usage is TRBV18 and J usage is TRBJ1-1, with D maybe TRBD1 (6 bases). Per the germline V gene, CDR1 is KGHSH and CDR2 is LQKENI. This CDR3 spans 17 amino acids. V gave up 3 bases and J gave up 8 bases, with 25 bases separating them. CDR3 amino acids: CASSPRVGSQGSPEAFF. CDR3 in DNA: TGTGCCAGCTCACCCCGAGTCGGCTCACAGGGCTCCCCAGAAGCTTTCTTT.

The chain employs TRBV21-1 and TRBJ1-6. TRBV21-1 is noted as a pseudogene. The CDR3 is made up of 15 amino acids. This CDR3 reads CASSTHPGGASPLHF. CDR3 DNA sequence: TGTGCCAGCAGCACTCATCCGGGCGGGGCTTCACCCCTCCACTTT.

The sample holds a few counts of this clone. Other DNA variants within this sample encode the same CDR3. CDR3 sequence (DNA): TGTGCCAGTAGTATTGGAGGATTGAACACTGAAGCTTTCTTT. It translates to CASSIGGLNTEAFF. This chain links TRBV19 with TRBJ1-1, with D unclear. CDR1 is LNHDA, CDR2 SQIVND, per germline (reference sequence). The CDR3 has 14 amino acids. V gave up 3 bases and J gave up 0 bases, with 8 bases separating them.

The rearrangement links TRBV6-2 or TRBV6-3 to TRBJ1-1; perhaps TRBD1 as D (5 bases). The V end lost 2 bases, the J end lost 1 base, and 11 bases lay between the germline ends. Germline CDR1 and CDR2: MNHEY and SVGEGT. The CDR3 runs to 15 residues. In nucleotides, the CDR3 is TGTGCCAGCAGTTACCCAGGAGGGGCGAACACTGAAGCTTTCTTT. It codes for CASSYPGGANTEAFF.

About this clone itself: The same CDR3 also results from other DNA sequences found in this sample. The genes are TRBV7-9 and TRBJ1-1, with TRBD1 matching over 7 bases. The CDR3 has 14 amino acids. Looked up from germline, CDR1 is SEHNR and CDR2 is FQNEAQ (reference sequence). With V trimmed by 5 bases and J by 5 bases, 8 bases remained unmatched. CDR3 residues: CASSLALGQTEAFF. As DNA, the CDR3 is TGTGCCAGCAGCCTGGCTCTGGGACAGACTGAAGCTTTCTTT. The entire variable domain, with the rest obtained from reference TRBV7-9 and TRBJ1-1, is as follows: DTGVSQNPRHKITKRGQNVTFRCDPISEHNRLYWYRQTLGQGPEFLTYFQNEAQLEKSRLLSDRFSAERPKGSFSTLEIQRTEQGDSAMYLCASSLALGQTEAFFGQGTRLTVV.

J is TRBJ2-7 and V is TRBV7-9, with D maybe TRBD2 (6 bases). V was shortened by 3 bases and J by 0 bases, with 9 bases between the two germline ends. The CDR3 length is 14 residues. Germline loops: CDR1 SEHNR, CDR2 FQNEAQ (reference sequence). The CDR3 spells CASSLRGGSYEQYF. The CDR3 DNA follows: TGTGCCAGCAGCTTGAGGGGAGGCTCCTACGAGCAGTACTTC.

The chain joins TRBV10-3 to TRBJ1-5, with D possibly being TRBD1 (5 bases). Germline V CDR1 and CDR2: ENHRY, SYGVKD. The CDR3 contains 15 residues. V was pared by 0 bases and J by 4 bases, with 10 bases between. The CDR3 nucleotides read TGTGCCATCAGTGAGTCAGGCCAGGGTAATCAGCCCCAGCATTTT. Translation gives CAISESGQGNQPQHF.

V and J are TRBV12-2 and TRBJ2-3; the table's TRBD1 call for D was not verified on the DNA. TRBV12-2 is designated a pseudogene. This CDR3 is built from 17 residues. CDR3 nucleotide sequence: TGTGCAAGTCGCAACAGGGGGCGCAGTTGGAAAACAGATACGCAGTATTTT. Its protein is CASRNRGRSWKTDTQYF.

This sequence joins TRBV30 and TRBJ1-5; D may be TRBD1 (5 bases). Germline-derived CDR1 and CDR2 are GTSNPN and SVGIG (reference sequence). The CDR3 is 13 residues long. V dropped 2 bases and J dropped 6 bases, with 11 bases sitting between them. CDR3 loop: CAWSLGGTQPQHF. For the CDR3, the DNA is TGTGCCTGGAGTCTTGGAGGGACTCAGCCCCAGCATTTT.

The chain couples TRBV7-9 to TRBJ1-2; the match to TRBD1 covers 8 bases. This CDR3 is 15 amino acids long. V lost 4 bases and J lost 3; bases outside the gene matches: 7. Germline V gives CDR1 SEHNR, CDR2 FQNEAQ (reference sequence). The CDR3 spells CASSSRGQEHYGYTF. The DNA for the CDR3 is TGTGCCAGCAGCTCCCGGGGACAGGAACACTATGGCTACACCTTC.

The J gene is TRBJ1-2, the V gene TRBV19; 7 nucleotides line up with TRBD1. This CDR3 is 13 amino acids long. V lost 9 bases to trimming and J lost 4 bases; unmatched junction nucleotides: 8. The germline V gene encodes CDR1 LNHDA and CDR2 SQIVND (reference sequence). Written as DNA, the CDR3 is TGTGCCAGCGGGGGACAGTCTCTCTATGGCTACACCTTC. Translation: CASGGQSLYGYTF.

This clone was observed a few times. This chain links TRBV3-1 (or the pseudogene TRBV3-2) with TRBJ2-7; possible D gene TRBD2, 5 bases. This CDR3 region has 16 residues. V dropped 3 bases and J dropped 2 bases, with 17 bases sitting between them. Germline loops: CDR1 LGHDT, CDR2 YNNKEL (reference sequence). The chain's CDR3 is CASSHFEAATAYEQYF. The CDR3 coding sequence is TGTGCCAGCAGCCATTTCGAAGCGGCGACGGCCTACGAGCAGTACTTC.

V and J are TRBV19 and TRBJ1-2; 7 bases align to TRBD1. The CDR3 runs to 15 residues. V gave up 9 bases and J gave up 4 bases; unmatched junction bases: 14. Germline V CDR1 and CDR2: LNHDA, SQIVND (reference sequence). CDR3 region: CASQLGRGRSYGYTF. The CDR3 nucleotides are TGTGCCAGCCAACTCGGGAGGGGGCGCAGCTATGGCTACACCTTC.

The chain is built from TRBV13 and TRBJ2-6; 8 bases match TRBD2. The CDR3 has 17 residues. Trimming at V came to 3 bases and at J to 0 bases, leaving 4 bases not matched to a gene. The germline gives CDR1 PRHDT, CDR2 FYEKMQ (reference sequence). CDR3 region: CASSFQRGFSGANVLTF. CDR3 nucleotides: TGTGCCAGCAGCTTCCAGCGGGGGTTCTCTGGGGCCAACGTCCTGACTTTC.

The chain employs TRBV9 and TRBJ2-7, with D perhaps TRBD1 (5 bases). This CDR3 is 17 amino acids long. Between the trimmed V and J ends, which lost 0 bases and 4 bases, there was a span of 20 bases. Germline assignment: CDR1 SGDLS and CDR2 YYNGEE. The CDR3 protein is CASSVAPVGQGTYEQYF. CDR3 coding DNA: TGTGCCAGCAGCGTAGCTCCGGTAGGTCAGGGAACGTACGAGCAGTACTTC.

The chain links TRBV27 to TRBJ1-6; 9 bases match TRBD1. The CDR3 has 15 amino acids. The V segment lost 7 bases and the J segment 7 bases; nucleotides outside the gene matches: 8. Germline CDR1 and CDR2: MNHEY and SMNVEV (reference sequence). This CDR3 is CASKPDRGYNSPLHF. The CDR3 bases are TGTGCCAGCAAACCAGACAGGGGGTACAATTCACCCCTCCACTTT.

The chain links TRBV4-2 to TRBJ2-1, with D possibly matching TRBD1 (5 bases). Germline V lookup: CDR1 LGHNA, CDR2 YNFKEQ. CDR3 length: 16 amino acids. V was trimmed by 0 bases and J by 7 bases, leaving 16 bases between them. CDR3 DNA: TGTGCCAGCAGCCAAGATGGGTCTAGGGGTCGGAATGAGCAGTTCTTC. This encodes CASSQDGSRGRNEQFF.

This rearrangement joins TRBV7-2 to TRBJ1-1; 7 bases agree with TRBD1. Germline loops: CDR1 SGHTA, CDR2 FQGNSA. This CDR3 comprises 15 residues. The trim removed 5 bases at V and 3 bases at J, leaving 9 bases unmatched. The CDR3 nucleotides are TGTGCCAGCAGCCCCGCAGGGGGAGTGCACACTGAAGCTTTCTTT. It specifies CASSPAGGVHTEAFF.

The chain couples TRBV19 to TRBJ2-1; the match to TRBD2 covers 11 bases. The CDR3 has 17 residues. Germline CDR1 and CDR2: LNHDA and SQIVND (reference sequence). J gave up 1 base and V 3 bases, and 5 bases lay outside the gene matches. The CDR3 is CASSIMASGGSYNEQFF. The CDR3 region has the DNA TGTGCCAGTAGTATTATGGCTAGCGGGGGGTCCTACAATGAGCAGTTCTTC. Drawing the rest from reference TRBV19 and TRBJ2-1, the complete variable domain is DGGITQSPKYLFRKEGQNVTLSCEQNLNHDAMYWYRQDPGQGLRLIYYSQIVNDFQKGDIAEGYSVSREKKESFPLTVTSAQKNPTAFYLCASSIMASGGSYNEQFFGPGTRLTVL.

This chain uses TRBV19 with TRBJ1-5; 9 nucleotides align to TRBD1. The germline gives CDR1 LNHDA, CDR2 SQIVND (reference sequence). Trimming took 5 bases from V and 6 from J; bases not matched to a gene: 5. The CDR3 runs 14 residues. This CDR3 reads CASSATGGSQPQHF. CDR3 sequence (DNA): TGTGCCAGTAGTGCAACAGGGGGCTCTCAGCCCCAGCATTTT.